Below, one T cell receptor (beta chain) is given with its context. The antigen is not known. This record comes from a study of OX40 agonist ivuxolimab in advanced cancers. V was clipped by 6 bases and J by 3 bases, with 12 bases between them. This CDR3 has 13 residues. Germline V gene lookup returns CDR1 MNHNS and CDR2 SASEGT. Study findings and constraints: With doses of 0.1-3.0 mg/kg, partial responders showed among the lowest clonal expansion. Which antigen the expanded peripheral T cells recognized is unknown.

Sampling of blood occurred at baseline, cycle 4 day 1, and cycle 7 day 1. Assay used: immunoSEQ multiplex PCR; TCRdb lists only in-frame clones, some missing. The top ten clones hold 5.1% of a sample with some 45,000 clones, around 80% of them seen once. This chain connects TRBV6-1 to TRBJ2-7, with D possibly called TRBD1 or TRBD2 (6 bases each). The sequencing used CD4+ or CD8+ T cells sorted from blood, collected in a trial of the OX40 agonist ivuxolimab. The TCR was taken from an adult with an advanced solid tumor such as melanoma, head and neck, liver or kidney cancer. In nucleotides, the CDR3 is TGTGCCAGCAGCAAGAGGGGGGTCTACGAGCAGTACTTC. Residues: CASSKRGVYEQYF.